The clone carrying this T cell receptor (beta chain) was detected many times. The data originate from a study of blood T cells in healthy people across ages. Combining a sample-barcoded 5' primer with a J-beta primer mix, a second PCR ran for 7 to 11 cycles. TCRdb fed the 5' RACE reads into MiXCR, producing one record per CDR3 protein. The sample lists hundreds of thousands of distinct CDR3 sequences; about half were seen once. The CDR3 length is 14 residues. The V and J ends lost 5 bases and 5 bases, in that order; junction bases with no gene match: 6. Looked up from germline, CDR1 is SGHTA and CDR2 is FQGNSA.

The sequence was obtained from an older woman in good health. What was sequenced was blood. This chain links TRBV7-2 with TRBJ1-5, with 7 bases that match TRBD1. CDR3 bases: TGTGCCAGCAGCCCTAGGGGGCGCGATCAGCCCCAGCATTTT. This sequence encodes CASSPRGRDQPQHF.